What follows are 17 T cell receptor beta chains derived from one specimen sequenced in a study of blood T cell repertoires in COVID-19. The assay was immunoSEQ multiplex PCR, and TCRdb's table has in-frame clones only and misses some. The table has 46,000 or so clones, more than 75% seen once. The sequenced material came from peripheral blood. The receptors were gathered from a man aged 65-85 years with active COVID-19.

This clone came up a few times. The CDR3 here is CASSLEARFYGYTF. CDR3 bases: TGTGCCAGCAGCTTAGAGGCCAGGTTCTATGGCTACACCTTC. V and J are TRBV11-2 and TRBJ1-2; D remains ambiguous. The CDR3 is made up of 14 amino acids. Germline-derived CDR1 and CDR2 are SGHAT and FQNNGV. V lost 0 bases to trimming and J lost 4 bases, with 9 bases between them.

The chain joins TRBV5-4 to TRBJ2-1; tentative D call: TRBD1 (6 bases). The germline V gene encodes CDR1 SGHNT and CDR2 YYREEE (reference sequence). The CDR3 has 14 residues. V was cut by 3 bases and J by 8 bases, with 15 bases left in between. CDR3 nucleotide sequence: TGTGCCAGCAGCTCCGAACAGGGTTTTCATGAGCAGTTCTTC. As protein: CASSSEQGFHEQFF.

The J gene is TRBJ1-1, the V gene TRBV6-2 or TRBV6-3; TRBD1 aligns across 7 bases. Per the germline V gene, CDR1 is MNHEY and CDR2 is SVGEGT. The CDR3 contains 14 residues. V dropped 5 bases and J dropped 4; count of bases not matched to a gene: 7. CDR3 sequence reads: CASSLRQGLTEAFF. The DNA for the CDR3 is TGTGCCAGCAGTCTACGACAGGGACTCACTGAAGCTTTCTTT.

CDR3 sequence reads: CASSQGGTANEQYF. CDR3 nucleotides: TGTGCCAGCAGCCAAGGGGGGACAGCCAACGAGCAGTACTTC. V is TRBV3-1 (or the pseudogene TRBV3-2) and J is TRBJ2-7, with 7 positions matching TRBD1. This CDR3 is 14 amino acids long. Germline V lookup: CDR1 LGHDT, CDR2 YNNKEL (reference sequence). The junction had 5 bases not matched to a gene; V was cut back by 1 base and J by 5 bases.

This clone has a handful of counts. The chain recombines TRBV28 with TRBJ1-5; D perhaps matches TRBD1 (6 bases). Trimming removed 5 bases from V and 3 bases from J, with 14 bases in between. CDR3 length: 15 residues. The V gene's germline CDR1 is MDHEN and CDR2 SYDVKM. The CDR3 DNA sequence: TGTGCCAGCAGTGCCCGGAGACAGGCCAATCAGCCCCAGCATTTT. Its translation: CASSARRQANQPQHF.

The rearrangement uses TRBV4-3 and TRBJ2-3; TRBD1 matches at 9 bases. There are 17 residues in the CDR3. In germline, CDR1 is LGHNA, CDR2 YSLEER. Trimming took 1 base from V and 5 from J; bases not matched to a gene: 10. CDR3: CASSQGRGQGRLDTQYF. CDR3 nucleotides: TGCGCCAGCAGCCAAGGTCGGGGACAGGGAAGATTAGATACGCAGTATTTT.

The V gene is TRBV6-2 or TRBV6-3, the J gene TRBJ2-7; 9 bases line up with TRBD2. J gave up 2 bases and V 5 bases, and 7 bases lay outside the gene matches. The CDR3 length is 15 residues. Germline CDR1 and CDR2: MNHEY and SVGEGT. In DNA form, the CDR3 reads TGTGCCAGCAGTCCCGGGAGCGGGGGGACCTACGAGCAGTACTTC. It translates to CASSPGSGGTYEQYF.

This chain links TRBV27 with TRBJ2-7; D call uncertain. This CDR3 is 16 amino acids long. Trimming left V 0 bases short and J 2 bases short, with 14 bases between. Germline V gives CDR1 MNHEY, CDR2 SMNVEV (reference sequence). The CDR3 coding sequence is TGTGCCAGCAGTTTATCGTTTCCAGCGTTGACCTACGAGCAGTACTTC. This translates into CASSLSFPALTYEQYF.

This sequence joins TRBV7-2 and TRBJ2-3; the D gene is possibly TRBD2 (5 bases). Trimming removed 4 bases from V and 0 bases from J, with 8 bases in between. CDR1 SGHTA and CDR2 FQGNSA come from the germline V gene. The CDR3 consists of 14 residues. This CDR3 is CASSSRASTDTQYF. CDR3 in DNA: TGTGCCAGCAGCTCGCGGGCGAGCACAGATACGCAGTATTTT.

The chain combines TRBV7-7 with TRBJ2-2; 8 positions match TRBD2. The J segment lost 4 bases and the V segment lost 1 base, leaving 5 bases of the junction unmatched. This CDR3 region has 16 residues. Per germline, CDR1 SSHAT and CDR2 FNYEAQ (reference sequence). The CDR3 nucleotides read TGTGCCAGCAGCTTAGGAACTAGCGGTGTCACCGGGGAGCTGTTTTTT. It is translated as CASSLGTSGVTGELFF.

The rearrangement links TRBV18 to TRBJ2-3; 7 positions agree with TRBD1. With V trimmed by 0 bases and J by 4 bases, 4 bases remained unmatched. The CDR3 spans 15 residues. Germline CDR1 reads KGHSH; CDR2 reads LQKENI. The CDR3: CASSPPTGTSDTQYF. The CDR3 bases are TGTGCCAGCTCACCACCGACAGGGACATCAGATACGCAGTATTTT.

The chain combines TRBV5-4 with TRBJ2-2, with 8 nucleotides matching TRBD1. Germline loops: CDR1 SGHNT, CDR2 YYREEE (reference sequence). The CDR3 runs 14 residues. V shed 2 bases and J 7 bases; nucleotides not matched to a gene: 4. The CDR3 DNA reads TGTGCCAGCAGCTTAGGGACAGGCTACGGGGAGCTGTTTTTT. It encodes CASSLGTGYGELFF.

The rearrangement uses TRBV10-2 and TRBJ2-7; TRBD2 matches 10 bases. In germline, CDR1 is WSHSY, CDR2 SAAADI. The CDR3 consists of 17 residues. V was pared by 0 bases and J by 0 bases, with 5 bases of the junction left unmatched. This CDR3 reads CASSESSSGSTSYEQYF. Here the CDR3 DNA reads TGCGCCAGCAGTGAGTCGTCTAGCGGGAGTACCTCCTACGAGCAGTACTTC.

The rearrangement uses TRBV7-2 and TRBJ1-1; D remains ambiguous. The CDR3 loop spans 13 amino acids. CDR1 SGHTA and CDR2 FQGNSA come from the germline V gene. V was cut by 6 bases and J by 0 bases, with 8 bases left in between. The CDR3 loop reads CASRTRMNTEAFF. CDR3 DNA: TGTGCCAGCAGAACCAGGATGAACACTGAAGCTTTCTTT.

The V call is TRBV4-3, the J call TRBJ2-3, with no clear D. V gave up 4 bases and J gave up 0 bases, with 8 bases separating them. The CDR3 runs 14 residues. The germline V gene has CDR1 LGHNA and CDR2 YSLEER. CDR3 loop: CASSPLTSTDTQYF. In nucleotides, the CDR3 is TGCGCCAGCAGCCCCCTTACTAGCACAGATACGCAGTATTTT.

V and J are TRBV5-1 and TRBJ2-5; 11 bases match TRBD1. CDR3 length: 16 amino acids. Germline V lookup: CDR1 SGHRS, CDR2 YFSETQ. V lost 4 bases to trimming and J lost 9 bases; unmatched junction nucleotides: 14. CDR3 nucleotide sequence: TGCGCCAGCAGCACCAGGTCCGGGACAGGGGGTCAGGCCCAGTACTTC. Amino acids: CASSTRSGTGGQAQYF.

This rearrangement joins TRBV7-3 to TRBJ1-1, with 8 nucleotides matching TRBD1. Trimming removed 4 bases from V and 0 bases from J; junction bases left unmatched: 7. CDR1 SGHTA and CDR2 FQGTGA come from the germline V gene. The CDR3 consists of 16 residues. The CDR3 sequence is CASSSGQVGLNTEAFF. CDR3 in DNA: TGTGCCAGCAGCTCGGGACAGGTTGGGCTGAACACTGAAGCTTTCTTT.